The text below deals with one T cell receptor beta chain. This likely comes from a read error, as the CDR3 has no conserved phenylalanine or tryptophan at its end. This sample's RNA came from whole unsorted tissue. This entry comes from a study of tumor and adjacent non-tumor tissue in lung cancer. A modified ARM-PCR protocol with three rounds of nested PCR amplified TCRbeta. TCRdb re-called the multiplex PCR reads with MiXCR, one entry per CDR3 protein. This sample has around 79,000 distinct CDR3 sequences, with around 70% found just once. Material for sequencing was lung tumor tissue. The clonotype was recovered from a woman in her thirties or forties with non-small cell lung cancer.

CDR3 amino acids: CATSSRAIGTGELFL. In DNA, the CDR3 is TGTGCCACCAGCTCCCGCGCAATAGGAACCGGGGAGCTGTTTTTA. The rearrangement uses TRBV11-1 and TRBJ2-2; no clear D gene. The V gene's germline CDR1 is SGHAT and CDR2 FQDESV (reference sequence). CDR3 length: 15 amino acids.